Following are 30 T cell receptor beta chains from one sample sequenced in a study of preoperative IRX-2 immunotherapy in early breast cancer. Treatment indicated: preoperative locoregional IRX-2 cytokine immunotherapy. Profiled with immunoSEQ multiplex PCR; TCRdb holds only in-frame clones, not every one. The sample carries about 43,000 clones, over 85% recorded once. This specimen consisted of tumor tissue, obtained after IRX-2 immunotherapy. The receptors here all came from a human donor with breast cancer.

J is TRBJ1-2 and V is TRBV28, with a tentative D call TRBD1 (5 bases). This CDR3 comprises 13 residues. The germline V gene encodes CDR1 MDHEN and CDR2 SYDVKM. Trimming shortened V by 6 bases and J by 8 bases, and 16 bases separated the two germline ends. CDR3 in amino acids: CASSSAGGWGYTF. CDR3 nucleotide sequence: TGTGCCAGCAGCAGTGCGGGGGGTTGGGGCTACACCTTC.

V gene TRBV2 combines with J gene TRBJ1-3; no clear D. CDR3 length: 12 residues. CDR1 SNHLY and CDR2 FYNNEI come from the germline V gene. V lost 10 bases and J 4 bases, leaving 11 bases between the germline ends. The CDR3 sequence: CATQTEGNTIYF. CDR3 sequence (DNA): TGTGCCACTCAGACTGAGGGAAACACCATATATTTT.

The chain combines TRBV10-2 with TRBJ2-1, with TRBD2 matching over 15 bases. The V gene's germline CDR1 is WSHSY and CDR2 SAAADI. V trimming: 6 bases; J trimming: 8 bases; junction bases outside the gene matches: 11. This CDR3 region has 17 residues. In nucleotides, the CDR3 is TGCGCCAGCAGGGGACTAGCGGGAGGACGATGGGTCGATGAGCAGTTCTTC. Translating gives CASRGLAGGRWVDEQFF.

V and J are TRBV15 and TRBJ1-1; D ambiguous. Germline V gene data show CDR1 as LNHNV and CDR2 as YYDKDF (reference sequence). V lost 0 bases, J lost 0 bases, and 8 bases lay in between. The CDR3 extends over 15 amino acids. The CDR3 region has the DNA TGTGCCACCAGCAGAGAACGAGGGTTGAACACTGAAGCTTTCTTT. Translation gives CATSRERGLNTEAFF.

Turning to this clone: Other DNA sequences from this sample encode an identical CDR3 as well. The CDR3 nucleotides are TGTGCCAGCTCACCCCGGACAGACTACGAGCAGTACTTC. Protein product: CASSPRTDYEQYF. The chain recombines TRBV18 with TRBJ2-7, with D perhaps TRBD1 (6 bases). CDR3 size: 13 residues. In germline, CDR1 is KGHSH, CDR2 LQKENI. The V end lost 3 bases, the J end lost 3 bases, and 9 bases lay between the germline ends.

The V gene is TRBV19, the J gene TRBJ1-2; no clear D. Germline CDR1 LNHDA, CDR2 SQIVND (reference sequence). The CDR3 is made up of 15 amino acids. V was shortened by 6 bases and J by 1 base, with 15 bases between the two germline ends. The CDR3, as DNA: TGTGCCAGTAGCCGGACGGAACGCTTTAACTATGGCTACACCTTC. It translates to CASSRTERFNYGYTF.

The CDR3: CASSNQYSGPGNTIYF. In DNA form, the CDR3 reads TGTGCCAGTAGTAATCAATATTCGGGGCCCGGAAACACCATATATTTT. The chain couples TRBV19 to TRBJ1-3; a weak D match, TRBD1 (5 bases). The CDR3 has 16 amino acids. Trimming left V 4 bases short and J 4 bases short, with 17 bases between. Per germline, CDR1 LNHDA and CDR2 SQIVND (reference sequence).

This sequence joins TRBV6-6 and TRBJ2-2; D might be TRBD1 (5 bases). Trimming stripped 0 bases from V and 7 bases from J, with 12 bases between. The length of the CDR3 is 15 residues. In germline, CDR1 is MNHNY, CDR2 SVGAGI (reference sequence). The CDR3 region has the DNA TGTGCCAGCAGTTACTCAAGCCAGCAGGGCGGGGAGCTGTTTTTT. This translates into CASSYSSQQGGELFF.

V gene TRBV15 combines with J gene TRBJ1-4, with TRBD1 identical over 8 bases. The germline gives CDR1 LNHNV, CDR2 YYDKDF (reference sequence). Trimming cost V 5 bases and J 7 bases; bases outside gene matches: 9. This CDR3 comprises 15 residues. The CDR3: CATSRGDDRGEKLFF. The DNA of the CDR3 is TGTGCCACCAGCCGGGGCGATGACAGGGGTGAAAAACTGTTTTTT. The variable domain in full, with the rest retrieved from reference TRBV15 and TRBJ1-4, is DAMVIQNPRYQVTQFGKPVTLSCSQTLNHNVMYWYQQKSSQAPKLLFHYYDKDFNNEADTPDNFQSRRPNTSFCFLDIRSPGLGDTAMYLCATSRGDDRGEKLFFGSGTQLSVL.

The chain is built from TRBV7-2 and TRBJ2-7; TRBD1 matches 9 bases. V shed 5 bases, J shed 3 bases, and the junction held 5 bases outside the gene matches. In germline, CDR1 is SGHTA, CDR2 FQGNSA. CDR3 size: 14 residues. The CDR3 sequence is CASSQMGQGYEQYF. CDR3 sequence (DNA): TGTGCCAGCAGCCAGATGGGACAGGGCTACGAGCAGTACTTC.

The V gene is TRBV13, the J gene TRBJ1-1, with TRBD1 identical over 7 bases. After removal of 6 bases from V and 7 bases from J, the junction contained 8 bases not matched to a gene. This CDR3 comprises 13 residues. Germline V CDR1 and CDR2: PRHDT, FYEKMQ (reference sequence). The CDR3 here is CASRQTGTVEAFF. CDR3 sequence (DNA): TGTGCCAGCAGACAAACCGGGACAGTTGAAGCTTTCTTT.

The V gene is TRBV2, the J gene TRBJ2-1; TRBD1 or TRBD2 may be the D gene (5 bases each). V was shortened by 7 bases and J by 9 bases, with 16 bases between the two germline ends. CDR3 length equals 13 residues. Germline V gene data show CDR1 as SNHLY and CDR2 as FYNNEI. CDR3 amino acids: CASIRTPGAEQFF. CDR3 DNA sequence: TGTGCCAGCATTCGGACCCCCGGGGCTGAGCAGTTCTTC.

The CDR3 here is CASSVAGERGVTQYF. Here the CDR3 DNA reads TGTGCCAGCAGCGTAGCTGGGGAGCGGGGTGTTACGCAGTATTTT. The chain combines TRBV9 with TRBJ2-3, with 7 bases identical to TRBD2. Germline assignment: CDR1 SGDLS and CDR2 YYNGEE. Trimming took 0 bases from V and 8 from J; bases not matched to a gene: 9. CDR3 length: 15 residues.

This clone appeared a single time. The genes are TRBV7-3 and TRBJ2-1; 11 positions match TRBD2. The junction had 7 bases not matched to a gene; V was cut back by 5 bases and J by 7 bases. This CDR3 region has 15 residues. Germline CDR1 is SGHTA and CDR2 is FQGTGA. The chain's CDR3 is CASSPGLAVLNEQFF. The CDR3 nucleotides are TGTGCCAGCAGCCCGGGACTAGCGGTCTTGAATGAGCAGTTCTTC. Looking up the rest from reference TRBV7-3 and TRBJ2-1 gives the full variable domain: GAGVSQTPSNKVTEKGKYVELRCDPISGHTALYWYRQSLGQGPEFLIYFQGTGAADDSGLPNDRFFAVRPEGSVSTLKIQRTERGDSAVYLCASSPGLAVLNEQFFGPGTRLTVL.

This sequence joins TRBV5-1 and TRBJ1-1, with TRBD1 identical over 9 bases. The CDR3 has 14 residues. V lost 4 bases and J lost 4; bases outside the gene matches: 5. CDR1 SGHRS and CDR2 YFSETQ come from the germline V gene. The CDR3 region is CASSSTGGVTEAFF. The CDR3 DNA is TGCGCCAGCAGCAGCACAGGGGGCGTCACTGAAGCTTTCTTT.

V and J are TRBV19 and TRBJ2-1, with 7 bases lining up with TRBD2. After removal of 3 bases from V and 3 bases from J, the junction contained 5 bases not matched to a gene. This CDR3 contains 15 residues. The germline CDR1 and CDR2 sequences are LNHDA and SQIVND (reference sequence). CDR3 coding DNA: TGTGCCAGTAGTATGCCGGCTAGCGGCTACAATGAGCAGTTCTTC. Its protein is CASSMPASGYNEQFF.

CDR3 region: CASSLANRNTIYF. CDR3 bases: TGTGCCAGCAGCTTAGCCAACCGTAACACCATATATTTT. This rearrangement joins TRBV7-2 to TRBJ1-3; no definite D call. Trimming took off 0 bases at V and 7 bases at J, with 7 bases between the two ends. In germline, CDR1 is SGHTA, CDR2 FQGNSA. The CDR3 is 13 residues long.

The chain links TRBV5-6 to TRBJ2-3; a weak D match, TRBD1 (6 bases). From germline, CDR1 is SGHDT and CDR2 YYEEEE. The length of the CDR3 is 16 residues. V was clipped by 1 base and J by 1 base, with 13 bases between them. The CDR3 protein is CASSLMQGTGTDTQYF. Written as DNA, the CDR3 is TGTGCCAGCAGCTTGATGCAGGGGACCGGCACAGATACGCAGTATTTT.

This clone appeared once. The chain uses TRBV28 and TRBJ2-1; 8 nucleotides line up with TRBD2. This CDR3 contains 15 residues. J was trimmed by 7 bases and V by 5 bases; bases with no gene match: 10. CDR1 is MDHEN and CDR2 is SYDVKM in the germline V gene. The CDR3 reads CASSVRGRPRNEQFF. The CDR3 DNA is TGTGCCAGCAGTGTTCGCGGGAGGCCCAGGAATGAGCAGTTCTTC.

The chain couples TRBV6-6 to TRBJ1-1; D gene uncertain. The CDR3 runs to 13 residues. Trimming removed 6 bases at V and 4 bases at J, with 12 bases between. In germline, CDR1 is MNHNY, CDR2 SVGAGI (reference sequence). For the CDR3, the DNA is TGTGCCAGCAGCTCGGCAGGAAGCACTGAAGCTTTCTTT. Translating gives CASSSAGSTEAFF.

This chain connects TRBV7-3 to TRBJ2-1; D may be TRBD2 (7 bases). Trimming removed 4 bases from V and 7 bases from J, with 14 bases in between. The germline CDR1 and CDR2 sequences are SGHTA and FQGTGA. The CDR3 is made up of 14 amino acids. The CDR3 is CASSSPGGHNEQFF. The CDR3 DNA follows: TGTGCCAGCAGCTCCCCGGGGGGACATAATGAGCAGTTCTTC.

J is TRBJ2-1 and V is TRBV5-5, with a possible D match to TRBD2 (6 bases). Germline lookup yields CDR1 SGHKS and CDR2 YYEKEE (reference sequence). The CDR3 is 13 amino acids. The V end was cut by 0 bases, the J end by 9 bases, with 10 bases between. This CDR3 reads CASSLAVGGEQFF. CDR3 in DNA: TGTGCCAGCAGCTTGGCCGTGGGAGGTGAGCAGTTCTTC.

The table lists this clone with a count of one. This rearrangement joins TRBV27 to TRBJ1-2; 7 nucleotides agree with TRBD1. This CDR3 comprises 14 residues. Germline V CDR1 and CDR2: MNHEY, SMNVEV (reference sequence). Trimming took 9 bases from V and 4 from J; bases not matched to a gene: 11. DNA of the CDR3: TGTGCCAGTAGGCCGGGACAGAGCGGCTATGGCTACACCTTC. Encoded protein: CASRPGQSGYGYTF.

The chain uses TRBV15 and TRBJ2-3; a weak D match, TRBD1 (5 bases). Per the germline V gene, CDR1 is LNHNV and CDR2 is YYDKDF (reference sequence). The CDR3 loop spans 18 amino acids. Trimming removed 3 bases at V and 6 bases at J, with 25 bases between. CDR3: CATSRGLVAGSLVDTQYF. The CDR3 DNA reads TGTGCCACCAGCAGGGGGTTGGTGGCAGGGTCTCTTGTGGATACGCAGTATTTT.

This sequence joins TRBV27 and TRBJ2-6, with 11 bases aligning to TRBD2. CDR1 is MNHEY and CDR2 is SMNVEV in the germline V gene (reference sequence). The length of the CDR3 is 22 residues. After removal of 4 bases from V and 0 bases from J, the junction contained 17 bases not matched to a gene. The CDR3 reads CASSSLPPPLAGDLSGANVLTF. For the CDR3, the DNA is TGTGCCAGCAGTTCGCTCCCCCCCCCACTAGCGGGGGACCTCTCTGGGGCCAACGTCCTGACTTTC. The full variable domain, in which reference TRBV27 and TRBJ2-6 provide the parts outside the CDR3, is EAQVTQNPRYLITVTGKKLTVTCSQNMNHEYMSWYRQDPGLGLRQIYYSMNVEVTDKGDVPEGYKVSRKEKRNFPLILESPSPNQTSLYFCASSSLPPPLAGDLSGANVLTFGAGSRLTVL.

The CDR3 loop reads CASSLGLGLALYADTQYF. Written as DNA, the CDR3 is TGCGCCAGCAGCTTGGGCTTGGGGCTAGCGCTTTACGCAGATACGCAGTATTTT. The chain combines TRBV5-1 with TRBJ2-3, with a tentative D call TRBD2 (6 bases). Trimming stripped 0 bases from V and 4 bases from J, with 21 bases between. The germline CDR1 and CDR2 sequences are SGHRS and YFSETQ. CDR3 length equals 18 residues.

The gene calls are TRBV5-1 and TRBJ2-3, with D possibly matching TRBD2 (6 bases). The CDR3 consists of 15 residues. Germline loops: CDR1 SGHRS, CDR2 YFSETQ. Between the trimmed V and J ends, which lost 0 bases and 0 bases, there was a span of 8 bases. The CDR3 loop is CASSLEEGSTDTQYF. CDR3 DNA: TGCGCCAGCAGCTTGGAGGAGGGCAGCACAGATACGCAGTATTTT.

This clone showed up just once. The J gene is TRBJ1-5, the V gene TRBV7-3; tentatively, D is TRBD1 (5 bases). The V and J ends lost 4 bases and 0 bases respectively, with 10 bases between them. This CDR3 spans 15 amino acids. Germline lookup yields CDR1 SGHTA and CDR2 FQGTGA. CDR3: CASSWDGHSNQPQHF. CDR3 coding DNA: TGTGCCAGCAGCTGGGACGGTCATAGCAATCAGCCCCAGCATTTT.

This chain links TRBV11-2 with TRBJ2-1; 7 nucleotides match TRBD2. Germline V CDR1 and CDR2: SGHAT, FQNNGV. CDR3 length: 17 residues. With V trimmed by 5 bases and J by 4 bases, 14 bases remained unmatched. CDR3 sequence (DNA): TGTGCCAGCAGCCTCAATGCTGGGGGGGACCTTTACAATGAGCAGTTCTTC. Translated, it gives CASSLNAGGDLYNEQFF.

The V gene is TRBV6-6, the J gene TRBJ2-5; unclear D gene. CDR3 size: 12 residues. Germline CDR1 MNHNY, CDR2 SVGAGI (reference sequence). V was pared by 2 bases and J by 2 bases, with 3 bases between. The CDR3 nucleotides are TGTGCCAGCAGTTACGTACAAGAGACCCAGTACTTC. It specifies CASSYVQETQYF.